This T cell receptor beta chain was captured by sequencing in a study of CD8 T cells in Susac syndrome. RNA was extracted with the RNeasy kit, and a quantity of 0.5 to 1 ug was reverse transcribed using random hexamers. By means of immunoSEQ multiplex PCR, TCR beta CDR3 spanning 54 Vbeta and 13 Jbeta underwent amplification. TCRdb called the immunoSEQ multiplex PCR reads again in MiXCR, with one record for every CDR3 protein. The sample records 110,000 to 150,000 distinct CDR3 sequences, 94% being singletons. Sequencing targeted TCR beta in T cells from blood (CD8+ and CD4+). Negative isolation was used for CD8+ and CD4+ T cells and FACS enrichment for TEMRA cells. The germline V gene has CDR1 SEHNR and CDR2 FQNEAQ (reference sequence). V was cut by 3 bases and J by 0 bases, with 10 bases left in between. The CDR3 has 15 amino acids. Concerning this clonotype itself: Its target is not known.

Overall study results and limits: In its TCR sequencing and HLA analysis, the study acknowledged that the number of individuals was relatively small.

This sequence joins TRBV7-9 and TRBJ2-3; D call uncertain. Sequencing was performed on CD8+ T cells from PBMCs. This clonotype was obtained from a human donor in good health. The CDR3: CASSFGPASTDTQYF. In DNA, the CDR3 is TGTGCCAGCAGCTTCGGACCGGCTAGCACAGATACGCAGTATTTT.